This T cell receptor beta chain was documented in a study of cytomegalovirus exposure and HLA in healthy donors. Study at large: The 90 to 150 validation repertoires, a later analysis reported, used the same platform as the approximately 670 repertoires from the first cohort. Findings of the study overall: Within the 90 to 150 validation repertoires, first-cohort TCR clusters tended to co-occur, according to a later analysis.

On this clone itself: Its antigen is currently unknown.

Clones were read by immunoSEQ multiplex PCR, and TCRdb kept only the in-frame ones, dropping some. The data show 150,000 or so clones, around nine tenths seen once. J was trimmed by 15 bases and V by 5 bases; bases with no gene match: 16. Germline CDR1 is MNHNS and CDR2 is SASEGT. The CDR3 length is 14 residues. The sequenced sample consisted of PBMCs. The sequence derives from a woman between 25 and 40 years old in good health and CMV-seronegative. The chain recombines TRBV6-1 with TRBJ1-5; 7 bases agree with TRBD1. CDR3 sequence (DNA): TGTGCCAGCAGTTCCCGACAGGGTTCTACCCTCGGGCATTTT. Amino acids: CASSSRQGSTLGHF.